What follows describes a single T cell receptor (beta chain). This entry is derived from a study of blood T cell repertoires in COVID-19. Per the original data handling: Reference gene primer amplification in the assay estimated nucleated cell counts. The assay was immunoSEQ multiplex PCR, and TCRdb's table has in-frame clones only and misses some. The DNA gave D and trimming, while V, J and clone size come from that table. This sample has 200,000 to 250,000 clones; just under 85% occur once, and the top ten carry over 12%. Germline V gene data show CDR1 as SGHKS and CDR2 as YYEKEE (reference sequence). Trimming left V 2 bases short and J 5 bases short, with 10 bases between. There are 13 residues in the CDR3. Participants' reported clinical history set cohort assignment.

This TCR came from a man in his forties who had recovered from COVID-19. The chain uses TRBV5-5 and TRBJ1-1, with D tentatively TRBD1 (5 bases). Specimen: PBMCs or T cells enriched from blood (not recorded which). In nucleotides, the CDR3 is TGTGCCAGCAGCTTAGGCAAGGGGACTGAAGCTTTCTTT. Residues: CASSLGKGTEAFF.